Listed below are T cell receptor beta chains from one sample, sequenced in a study of blood T cell repertoires in COVID-19. TCRdb's copy holds only in-frame clones and misses some; the assay was immunoSEQ multiplex PCR. The table lists roughly 70,000 clones, approximately 91% of them singletons. What was sequenced was peripheral blood. Receptor source: a man in his 70s with acute or convalescent COVID-19. Each CDR3 is given with its conserved first and last residue. Each record gives: J gene, clone size, D gene, V gene, CDR3 DNA, CDR3 protein. D genes are given only for firm matches. Size is stated for part of the rows, as once, few or many counts, or as a class when the clone is expanded.

J: TRBJ2-7
size: .
D: TRBD1
V: TRBV19
DNA: TGTGCCAGTAGACCGGGACAGGGGGACTCCTACGAGCAGTACTTC
CDR3: CASRPGQGDSYEQYF

J: TRBJ2-2
size: .
D: .
V: TRBV5-1
DNA: TGCGCCAGCAGCTTCGGGACCGGGGAGCTGTTTTTT
CDR3: CASSFGTGELFF

J: TRBJ1-2
size: .
D: .
V: TRBV5-4
DNA: TGTGCCAGCGGCTTATCACCCGCGTATTCGGAACAGAACTATGGCTACACCTTC
CDR3: CASGLSPAYSEQNYGYTF

J: TRBJ2-7
size: .
D: .
V: TRBV24-1
DNA: TGTGCCACCAGTGAGGCAGGGCTCCAGCAGTACTTC
CDR3: CATSEAGLQQYF

J: TRBJ2-7
size: .
D: TRBD1
V: TRBV27
DNA: TGTGCCAGCAGTCCGCGACAGGGATCCATTTACGAGCAGTACTTC
CDR3: CASSPRQGSIYEQYF

J: TRBJ1-1
size: .
D: TRBD1
V: TRBV7-9
DNA: TGTGCCAGCAGCTTAGGACAGGGGAACACTGAAGCTTTCTTT
CDR3: CASSLGQGNTEAFF

J: TRBJ2-7
size: .
D: TRBD2
V: TRBV6-5
DNA: TGTGCCAGCAGGACGCTGACTAGCGGTTCCTACGAGCAGTACTTC
CDR3: CASRTLTSGSYEQYF

J: TRBJ1-5
size: .
D: TRBD1
V: TRBV5-6
DNA: TGTGCCAGCAGCTTGGCACTTCGGGCAGGGGGGCAGAATCAGCCCCAGCATTTT
CDR3: CASSLALRAGGQNQPQHF

J: TRBJ2-2
size: .
D: .
V: TRBV6-2/TRBV6-3
DNA: TGTGCCAGCAGTTACTCGCGGGGGAACACCGGGGAGCTGTTTTTT
CDR3: CASSYSRGNTGELFF

J: TRBJ1-1
size: .
D: .
V: TRBV7-2
DNA: TGTGCCAGCAGCTTAGAGTTCAGTAACACTGAAGCTTTCTTT
CDR3: CASSLEFSNTEAFF

J: TRBJ2-3
size: .
D: .
V: TRBV24-1
DNA: TGTGCCACCAGTGATCCCCGAACTATAACAGATACGCAGTATTTT
CDR3: CATSDPRTITDTQYF

J: TRBJ1-4
size: once
D: TRBD1
V: TRBV30
DNA: TGTGCCTGGAGCGGGACAGGGGGCTTTGAAAAACTGTTTTTT
CDR3: CAWSGTGGFEKLFF

J: TRBJ2-3
size: few
D: TRBD1
V: TRBV19
DNA: TGTGCCAGTAGTCCCGGGACAGGCCGAGCAGGAGATACGCAGTATTTT
CDR3: CASSPGTGRAGDTQYF

J: TRBJ1-1
size: .
D: .
V: TRBV9
DNA: TGTGCCAGCAGCGCCGATGCGGGGGGATTAAGGGCTTTCTTT
CDR3: CASSADAGGLRAFF

J: TRBJ2-1
size: few
D: TRBD1
V: TRBV11-2
DNA: TGTGCCAGCAGCTCGGGACAGCACTCCTACAATGAGCAGTTCTTC
CDR3: CASSSGQHSYNEQFF

J: TRBJ1-5
size: .
D: .
V: TRBV7-2
DNA: TGTGCCAGCAGCTTAGGGGGGGGACACCTTAGCAATCAGCCCCAGCATTTT
CDR3: CASSLGGGHLSNQPQHF

J: TRBJ1-6
size: .
D: .
V: TRBV5-6
DNA: TGTGCCAGCAGCTACCAGGCGGGGGATTCACCCCTCCACTTT
CDR3: CASSYQAGDSPLHF